Below, one T cell receptor (beta chain) is given with its context. The data were obtained in a study of blood T cell repertoires in COVID-19. Study overall: Some COVID-19 samples were acute and others convalescent; all came from the United States, Italy and Spain.

In the authors' methods: Scientists estimated how many nucleated cells there were by amplifying reference gene primers. Some clones are missing from TCRdb's copy, which holds only in-frame ones; the method was immunoSEQ multiplex PCR. V and J calls and clone size are copied from that table; D and trimming were computed from the DNA. The table includes about 130,000 clones, roughly 80% detected once. The CDR3 totals 15 residues. CDR1 is SGDLS and CDR2 is YYNGEE in the germline V gene. The V gene lost 2 bases and the J gene lost 0 bases, with 11 bases spanning the gap. The receptor's source is a woman aged 80 or over with acute or convalescent COVID-19. What was sequenced was peripheral blood. The V call is TRBV9, the J call TRBJ1-2; D remains ambiguous. The CDR3 coding sequence is TGTGCCAGCAGCGTCGACCTCGGGTCTAACTATGGCTACACCTTC. It specifies CASSVDLGSNYGYTF. The variable domain in full, with the rest retrieved from reference TRBV9 and TRBJ1-2, is DSGVTQTPKHLITATGQRVTLRCSPRSGDLSVYWYQQSLDQGLQFLIQYYNGEERAKGNILERFSAQQFPDLHSELNLSSLELGDSALYFCASSVDLGSNYGYTFGSGTRLTVV.